This T cell receptor beta chain was observed in a study of shared clonotypes between healthy human individuals (dated by TCRdb to between 2020 and 2021). The study in broad terms: Three men and a couple of women, aged 18 to 49 years, made up the cohort. To estimate repertoire size and how much clonotype sharing occurs between individuals, the study deeply sequenced the blood TCR repertoires of five or six healthy adults. To increase sequencing depth and limit assay-specific biases, TCR repertoire library preparation and sequencing were carried out by different laboratories using diverse techniques. Between about 0.94 and 8.9 billion PBMCs per donor were obtained by leukapheresis. For each donor, CD4 naive and CD4 memory were each given three plates, CD8 naive was given two plates, and CD8 memory was given one plate. The study at large found these results: Sharing across a few donors was observed for around 5% of naive CD4, over 3% of naive CD8, over 2% of memory CD4, and over 0.3% of memory CD8 clonotypes. Rarefaction of sorted-subset datasets indicated incomplete sequencing despite the large sequencing depth. Sampling was restricted to blood, and TCR repertoires in tissues likely differ from the TCR repertoires found in blood. Compared with non-shared clonotypes, the clonotypes found in all four sorted-subset donors had higher generation probabilities. Naive subsets generally had larger estimated clonotype richness than memory subsets did. The small number of donors limited the genetic and exposure-history diversity represented. Based on pairwise subsampling, the degree of clonotype sharing among donors was expected to be affected by sequencing depth.

V is shortened by 3 bases, J by 2 bases, and the region joining them spans 6 bases. The CDR3 runs 12 residues from the cysteine to the phenylalanine. Of the read, only the CDR3 DNA is kept; its 36 bases are in frame from base 1. In the case of this clone: Its binding antigen is unknown. Per-nucleotide qualities are absent, and no much larger clonotype sits a single base away.

Healthy HIV-negative adults with no recently reported acute infections or vaccinations were included as donors. Every donor was a Caucasian adult residing in Nashville, Tennessee, USA. CD4+ T cells were enriched through magnetic negative selection, after which naive cells were positively selected on CD45RA and the remaining negative fraction served as the memory subset. After blood collection by leukapheresis, PBMCs were isolated using Ficoll-Histopaque density gradient centrifugation and then cryopreserved in the vapor phase of liquid nitrogen. Purity and quantity of every magnetically sorted T cell population were checked by analytical flow cytometry. Each sorted fraction had its genomic DNA isolated and then quantified by UV absorbance on a Nanodrop 2000c. TCR CDR3 regions were amplified from genomic DNA by multiplex PCR using the deep immunoSEQ assay. Extracted genomic DNA from each cell subset was spread evenly across all wells of several immunoSEQ 96-well plates, with each plate serving as a replicate. Each replicate PCR for sorted subsets received roughly 200 ng genomic DNA, equal to 28,000 or so T cell genomes. The purified libraries were quantified using a Qubit 3.0 fluorometer, sized with a Bioanalyzer 2100, and then quantified again using the KAPA Library Quantification kit. A separate single-read 150-cycle Illumina NextSeq 550 flow cell was used to sequence each immunoSEQ 96-well plate. As for how the authors treated the data: Because the immunoSEQ output included only junctional sequences and no quality scores, the filtering could not be the same as the filtering used for full-length reads. Sequences were annotated with PyIR, a Python wrapper for IgBLAST v1.9, using IMGT germline references to assign V/J genes and CDR3. Reads with weak V/J assignments (E-value above 1e-6), missing CDR3, stop codons, out-of-frame junctions, or ambiguous translated residues were removed. V3J clonotypes were defined by identical inferred V gene, J gene, and CDR3 amino acid sequence. To compute the percentage overlap between repertoires, the number of shared unique clonotypes was divided by the size of the smaller repertoire. Three approaches were used to assess repertoire richness: RTK rarefaction, the Chao1 estimator, and Recon v2.1 estimates of unobserved clonotypes. Generation probabilities for all TCRbeta clonotypes obtained by the gDNA method from several donors were computed using OLGA. Entries here come from immuneACCESS through TCRdb and include only in-frame sequences with V and J called. Some clones fail to appear in such tables; in the studies checked, an unresolved V gene covers under half of the shortfall, and the cause of the remainder is unknown. The DNA was the basis for D and trimming; V, J and clone size are from that table. For this sample there are around 200,000 clones; approximately 95% appear just once. Around 0.067% of the sample is taken by the ten largest.

The sample taken for sequencing was naive CD4+ T cells sorted from blood. The sample's cell subset or site label, in plain terms: CD45RA+ positively selected. This clonotype was obtained from a woman under 40 in good health. This chain joins TRBV5-3 to TRBJ2-7; the D gene cannot be resolved reliably. Being an ORF, TRBV5-3 has a function that is uncertain. CDR3 region: CARSSTAYEQYF. The DNA reads TGTGCCAGAAGCTCTACGGCCTACGAGCAGTACTTC.